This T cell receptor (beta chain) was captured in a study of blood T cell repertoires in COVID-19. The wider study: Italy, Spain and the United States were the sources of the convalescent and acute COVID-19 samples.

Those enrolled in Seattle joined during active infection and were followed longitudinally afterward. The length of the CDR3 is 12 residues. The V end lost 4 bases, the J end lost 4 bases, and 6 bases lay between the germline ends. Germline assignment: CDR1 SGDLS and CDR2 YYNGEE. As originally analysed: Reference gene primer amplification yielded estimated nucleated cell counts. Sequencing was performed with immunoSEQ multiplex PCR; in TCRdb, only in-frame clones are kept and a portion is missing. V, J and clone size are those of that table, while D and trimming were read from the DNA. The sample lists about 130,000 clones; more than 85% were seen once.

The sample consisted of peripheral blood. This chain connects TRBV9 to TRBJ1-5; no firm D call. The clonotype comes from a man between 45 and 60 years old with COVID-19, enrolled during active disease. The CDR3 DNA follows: TGTGCCAGCAGCTCAGGAAATCAGCCCCAGCATTTT. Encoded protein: CASSSGNQPQHF.